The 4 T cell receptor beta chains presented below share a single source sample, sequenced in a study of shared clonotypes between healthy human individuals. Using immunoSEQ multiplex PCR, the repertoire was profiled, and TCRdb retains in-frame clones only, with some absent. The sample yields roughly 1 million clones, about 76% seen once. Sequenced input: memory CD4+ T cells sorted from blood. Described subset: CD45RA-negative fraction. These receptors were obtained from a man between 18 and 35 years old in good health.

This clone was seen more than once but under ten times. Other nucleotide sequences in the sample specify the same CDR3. The CDR3 region has the DNA TGCGCCAGCAGCTTGATTGGGACAGGGAACACCGGGGAGCTGTTTTTT. Amino acids: CASSLIGTGNTGELFF. V is TRBV5-1 and J is TRBJ2-2, with 8 nucleotides matching TRBD1. The trim removed 1 base at V and 1 base at J, leaving 3 bases unmatched. The V gene's germline CDR1 is SGHRS and CDR2 YFSETQ. The CDR3 covers 16 residues.

The CDR3 here is CASSFGLAGDEQFF. DNA of the CDR3: TGCGCCAGCAGCTTCGGACTAGCGGGAGATGAGCAGTTCTTC. The rearrangement links TRBV10-1 to TRBJ2-1, with 13 bases matching TRBD2. The germline CDR1 and CDR2 sequences are WNHNN and SYGVQD (reference sequence). The CDR3 covers 14 residues. Trimming at V came to 6 bases and at J to 8 bases, leaving 4 bases not matched to a gene.

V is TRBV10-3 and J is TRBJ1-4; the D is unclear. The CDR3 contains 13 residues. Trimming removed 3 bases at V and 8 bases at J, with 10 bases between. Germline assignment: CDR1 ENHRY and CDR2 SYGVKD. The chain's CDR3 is CAISDSEGEKLFF. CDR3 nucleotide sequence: TGTGCCATCAGTGATTCGGAAGGCGAAAAACTGTTTTTT.

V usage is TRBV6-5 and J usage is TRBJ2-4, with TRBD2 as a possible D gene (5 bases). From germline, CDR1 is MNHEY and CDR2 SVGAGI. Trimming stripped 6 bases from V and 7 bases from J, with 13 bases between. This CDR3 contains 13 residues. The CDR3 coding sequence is TGTGCCAGCAGAGATTCGGGATGGAACATTCAGTACTTC. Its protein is CASRDSGWNIQYF.